These T cell receptor beta chains were read from a single sample in a study of beta chain features in type 1 diabetes. Produced via immunoSEQ multiplex PCR; TCRdb's table is partial and in-frame only. In the table there are about 740,000 clones, 13% of which are singletons. Input material: naive CD4+ T cells from blood. These receptors all stem from a man younger than 30 with type 1 diabetes. Each CDR3 is given with its conserved first and last residue. Each record gives: D gene, J gene, V gene, clone size, CDR3 protein, CDR3 DNA. A D gene is named only where the DNA matches it firmly. Part of the rows lack a size; the others show once, few, many or a class for expanded clones.

D: TRBD1; J: TRBJ1-5; V: TRBV10-3; size: NA; CDR3: CAISNRGIGNQPQHF; DNA: TGTGCCATCAGTAACAGGGGGATCGGCAATCAGCCCCAGCATTTT
D: NA; J: TRBJ1-2; V: TRBV30; size: NA; CDR3: CAWSALMGDGYTF; DNA: TGTGCCTGGAGTGCCCTCATGGGGGATGGCTACACCTTC
D: NA; J: TRBJ2-3; V: TRBV29-1; size: NA; CDR3: CSVETPSTDTQYF; DNA: TGCAGCGTTGAAACCCCTAGCACAGATACGCAGTATTTT
D: TRBD2; J: TRBJ2-3; V: TRBV30; size: few; CDR3: CAWSVPWTSGGASDTQYF; DNA: TGTGCCTGGAGTGTACCTTGGACTAGCGGGGGGGCGAGTGATACGCAGTATTTT
D: TRBD2; J: TRBJ2-3; V: TRBV6-6; size: NA; CDR3: CASMSGGAGDTQYF; DNA: TGTGCCAGCATGAGCGGGGGGGCAGGAGATACGCAGTATTTT
D: TRBD1; J: TRBJ1-1; V: TRBV7-9; size: few; CDR3: CASSLDRGTTEAFF; DNA: TGTGCCAGCAGCTTAGACAGGGGCACCACTGAAGCTTTCTTT
D: TRBD1; J: TRBJ1-2; V: TRBV30; size: few; CDR3: CAWSQGETYGYTF; DNA: TGTGCCTGGAGCCAGGGGGAGACTTATGGCTACACCTTC
D: TRBD1; J: TRBJ2-5; V: TRBV28; size: few; CDR3: CASGDSQETQYF; DNA: TGTGCCAGCGGGGACAGCCAAGAGACCCAGTACTTC
D: NA; J: TRBJ1-5; V: TRBV9; size: NA; CDR3: CASSVAGAVNQPQHF; DNA: TGTGCCAGCAGCGTAGCTGGGGCCGTTAATCAGCCCCAGCATTTT
D: NA; J: TRBJ1-2; V: TRBV7-8; size: NA; CDR3: CASSLLLSGRGEDYTF; DNA: TGTGCCAGCAGCTTGCTTTTGAGTGGCAGGGGAGAAGACTACACCTTC
D: NA; J: TRBJ1-4; V: TRBV19; size: few; CDR3: CASSPDLPEKLFF; DNA: TGTGCCAGTAGCCCCGACCTGCCAGAAAAACTGTTTTTT
D: TRBD1; J: TRBJ2-2; V: TRBV6-4; size: few; CDR3: CASSRDRGNTGELFF; DNA: TGTGCCAGCAGCCGGGACAGGGGGAACACCGGGGAGCTGTTTTTT
D: NA; J: TRBJ1-5; V: TRBV7-9; size: NA; CDR3: CASSLGRETEGNQPQHF; DNA: TGTGCCAGCAGCTTAGGGAGGGAGACTGAGGGTAATCAGCCCCAGCATTTT
D: TRBD1; J: TRBJ1-1; V: TRBV18; size: NA; CDR3: CASSPMGQGASNTEAFF; DNA: TGTGCCAGCTCACCAATGGGACAGGGGGCATCGAACACTGAAGCTTTCTTT
D: TRBD1; J: TRBJ1-5; V: TRBV6-6; size: NA; CDR3: CASSSGTGLGQPQHF; DNA: TGTGCCAGCAGTTCCGGGACAGGGTTGGGTCAGCCCCAGCATTTT
D: NA; J: TRBJ1-2; V: TRBV28; size: few; CDR3: CASSPTAYGYTF; DNA: TGTGCCAGCAGTCCGACAGCCTATGGCTACACCTTC
D: NA; J: TRBJ1-2; V: TRBV19; size: few; CDR3: CASSLLDSGRRYTF; DNA: TGTGCCAGTAGTTTGCTTGACTCCGGGAGGCGGTACACCTTC
D: TRBD2; J: TRBJ2-5; V: TRBV5-4; size: NA; CDR3: CASSRGGQETQYF; DNA: TGTGCCAGCAGCCGGGGGGGGCAAGAGACCCAGTACTTC
D: NA; J: TRBJ2-3; V: TRBV10-3; size: NA; CDR3: CAISGGADTQYF; DNA: TGTGCCATCAGTGGGGGGGCAGATACGCAGTATTTT
D: TRBD1; J: TRBJ1-4; V: TRBV30; size: NA; CDR3: CAWSVLTGDAEKLFF; DNA: TGTGCCTGGAGTGTACTGACAGGGGATGCTGAAAAACTGTTTTTT